A selection of T cell receptor beta chains follows, all from one sample in a study of blood T cells in healthy people across ages. A single record per CDR3 protein comes from TCRdb applying MiXCR to the 5' RACE reads. The table lists 1.5 million to 2 million distinct CDR3 sequences, 49% of them singletons, with approximately 2.1% in the top ten. The sample was blood. The receptors shown here come from a woman aged 40-49 years in good health. CDR3s include the opening cysteine and the closing phenylalanine or tryptophan. A D gene is named only where the DNA matches it firmly. Some rows have no size entry. The others give once, few or many, or a class for an expanded clone.

cdr3_nt	cdr3_aa	cdr3_length	j_call	v_call	d_call	clone_size
TGTGCCAGCAAGGAGCGGGTATTGGGCTATGGCTACACCTTC	CASKERVLGYGYTF	14	TRBJ1-2	TRBV28	NA	NA
TGTGCCAGCAGCTTAAGGATCGGGAGCGGACAAGAGACCCAGTACTTC	CASSLRIGSGQETQYF	16	TRBJ2-5	TRBV7-9	NA	NA
TGCGCCAGCAGCCAAGAAGCCCGGGCCAGCTCCTACAATGAGCAGTTCTTC	CASSQEARASSYNEQFF	17	TRBJ2-1	TRBV4-1	NA	few
TGCAGCGTTGAATTAGGGGCAGGTCCATCCGACGAGCAGTACTTC	CSVELGAGPSDEQYF	15	TRBJ2-7	TRBV29-1	NA	NA
TGCAGTGCACCCGAGACTGTCACAGATACGCAGTATTTT	CSAPETVTDTQYF	13	TRBJ2-3	TRBV20-1	NA	NA
TGTGCCAGCAGAAAGGACAGCTCCTACAATGAGCAGTACTTC	CASRKDSSYNEQYF	14	TRBJ2-7	TRBV7-9	NA	NA
TGTGCCAGCAGTTACAGGGGACTAGTTACAGATACGCAGTATTTT	CASSYRGLVTDTQYF	15	TRBJ2-3	TRBV6-6	TRBD2	NA
TGTGCCAGCAGCTTACAGGGGGCGGACGAGCAGTACTTC	CASSLQGADEQYF	13	TRBJ2-7	TRBV11-3	TRBD1	NA
TGTGCCAGCAGCCAAGATAGACTAGCGGGGGGGGGCGATGAGCAGTTCTTC	CASSQDRLAGGGDEQFF	17	TRBJ2-1	TRBV4-2	TRBD2	NA
TGTGCCAGCAGCGGTAGCAGTGGTCGGATGAGGGCCGCCCCTAACTATGGCTACACCTTC	CASSGSSGRMRAAPNYGYTF	20	TRBJ1-2	TRBV9	NA	NA
TGCGCCAGCATCCCCCGGGGGGGCCCGGGCACAGATACGCAGTATTTT	CASIPRGGPGTDTQYF	16	TRBJ2-3	TRBV7-9	TRBD2	NA
TGTGCCAGCGTTAGGTGGGAGGGGGAGAACACTGAAGCTTTCTTT	CASVRWEGENTEAFF	15	TRBJ1-1	TRBV5-8	NA	NA
TGTGCCACCAGTGATGGGGCTGGCTACGAGCAGTACTTC	CATSDGAGYEQYF	13	TRBJ2-7	TRBV24-1	NA	few
TGCAGTGCCACTAGAAAGGGGGTTCGGTATGGCTACACCTTC	CSATRKGVRYGYTF	14	TRBJ1-2	TRBV20-1	NA	few
TGTGCCAGCAGCCAAGGAGACCCAAGCTACAATGAGCAGTTCTTC	CASSQGDPSYNEQFF	15	TRBJ2-1	TRBV4-2	NA	few
TGTGCCAGCAGCGTAGGAGGAGGGTACTATGAGCAGTTCTTC	CASSVGGGYYEQFF	14	TRBJ2-1	TRBV9	NA	NA
TGCAGTGCTAGACGGCTACGGGCGGGGGGGCCTCCGAACTCCTACAATGAGCAGTTCTTC	CSARRLRAGGPPNSYNEQFF	20	TRBJ2-1	TRBV20-1	TRBD2	few
TGCGCCAGCAGCTTGGGATCAGGGAGAGGTTCCGAAGAGACCCAGTACTTC	CASSLGSGRGSEETQYF	17	TRBJ2-5	TRBV5-1	NA	few
TGTGCCAGCAGTTACCACAGGGGGGACTTAGCCAAAAACATTCAGTACTTC	CASSYHRGDLAKNIQYF	17	TRBJ2-4	TRBV6-2/TRBV6-3	TRBD1	NA
TGTGCCAGCAGCCAATCGACGGGGGGCAATTTCGAGCAGTACTTC	CASSQSTGGNFEQYF	15	TRBJ2-7	TRBV3-1	NA	NA
TGCAGCGTTATCGAGAGGCAGGGGCACTACAATGAGCAGTTCTTC	CSVIERQGHYNEQFF	15	TRBJ2-1	TRBV29-1	NA	NA
TGCAGTGCTAGAGATCAGTTAGCCAAAAACATTCAGTACTTC	CSARDQLAKNIQYF	14	TRBJ2-4	TRBV20-1	NA	NA
TGTGCCAGCACCCCGTGGCGGGTCTCCTACAATGAGCAGTTCTTC	CASTPWRVSYNEQFF	15	TRBJ2-1	TRBV28	NA	few
TGTGCCAGCAGTACCCAGTATTCCGATCAGTACTTC	CASSTQYSDQYF	12	TRBJ2-7	TRBV12-3/TRBV12-4	NA	NA
TGCAGTGCTAGTGACCCGGGACAGGGCCCAGTGGGGGCCTACGAGCAGTACTTC	CSASDPGQGPVGAYEQYF	18	TRBJ2-7	TRBV20-1	TRBD1	NA
TGCAGCGTTTCCCGTGTGTATAGGGAGTCTGGCTACACCTTC	CSVSRVYRESGYTF	14	TRBJ1-2	TRBV29-1	NA	NA
TGTGCCAGCTCTGCTCAGACTGGGTGGGAAAAACTGTTTTTT	CASSAQTGWEKLFF	14	TRBJ1-4	TRBV18	NA	NA
TGTGCCAGCAGGGTCACGGAGCCCTATGGCTACACCTTC	CASRVTEPYGYTF	13	TRBJ1-2	TRBV6-1	NA	NA
TGCGCCAGCAGCCAAGAACAGGGAGATACGCAGTATTTT	CASSQEQGDTQYF	13	TRBJ2-3	TRBV4-1	NA	many
TGTGCCAGCATGGAGGGGAGCTCCTATAATTCACCCCTCCACTTT	CASMEGSSYNSPLHF	15	TRBJ1-6	TRBV5-5	NA	few
TGTGCCAGCAGCTTAGATGGACAGGGGGCCGTCATGACCCAGTACTTC	CASSLDGQGAVMTQYF	16	TRBJ2-5	TRBV11-2	TRBD1	NA
TGTGCCAGCAGTTTCCCGAATACTTCTCCTATAACCTACGAGCAGTACTTC	CASSFPNTSPITYEQYF	17	TRBJ2-7	TRBV7-9	NA	NA
TGTGTCAGCAGTTTTAGGCAGGCCGCCAACGAGCAGTACTTC	CVSSFRQAANEQYF	14	TRBJ2-7	TRBV28	NA	NA
TGCAGCGTTGATGGGACAGGGGAAGGCTACACCTTC	CSVDGTGEGYTF	12	TRBJ1-2	TRBV29-1	TRBD1	once
TGTGCCAGCAGTTACAGCATTCCGGGTCGGACTTCTGTAGATACGCAGTATTTT	CASSYSIPGRTSVDTQYF	18	TRBJ2-3	TRBV6-5	NA	few
TGTGCCAGCAGTCCCGCGACAGGGAGAACCAAAAACATTCAGTACTTC	CASSPATGRTKNIQYF	16	TRBJ2-4	TRBV6-6	TRBD1	NA
TGTGCCAGCAGCGTAGGGGCGAGCTCTGGCAGGGCCAACGTCCTGACTTTC	CASSVGASSGRANVLTF	17	TRBJ2-6	TRBV9	NA	NA
TGCAGTGCTATAGGACTAGTACAAGAGACCCAGTACTTC	CSAIGLVQETQYF	13	TRBJ2-5	TRBV20-1	TRBD2	few
TGTGCCAGCAGCTTAGCGGTAACAGGGAACAATGAGCAGTACTTC	CASSLAVTGNNEQYF	15	TRBJ2-7	TRBV7-2	NA	once
TGTGCCAGCAGCCAAGTATTAGCGGGGGGGCGAGATACGCAGTATTTT	CASSQVLAGGRDTQYF	16	TRBJ2-3	TRBV4-2	TRBD2	NA
TGTGCCAGCGTGCTAGCGGGGGGGGCAGATACGCAGTATTTT	CASVLAGGADTQYF	14	TRBJ2-3	TRBV6-6	TRBD2	few
TGCGCCAGCAGCCAAGTCATTTCGAATAACTATGGCTACACCTTC	CASSQVISNNYGYTF	15	TRBJ1-2	TRBV4-1	NA	few
TGTGCCAGCAGCCAAGAAGGAGGGGGCACAGGGGGTCGTGAGCAGTTCTTC	CASSQEGGGTGGREQFF	17	TRBJ2-1	TRBV3-1	TRBD1	few
TGCAGTGCTAGAGGTGGGTGGGGTATGAACACTGAAGCTTTCTTT	CSARGGWGMNTEAFF	15	TRBJ1-1	TRBV20-1	NA	NA
TGTGCCAGCAGGCCACTACAGGGGAGCTATGGCTACACCTTC	CASRPLQGSYGYTF	14	TRBJ1-2	TRBV12-3/TRBV12-4	TRBD1	few
TGTGCCAGCAGTGAAGTTCCGGGGGCGAACTATGGCTACACCTTC	CASSEVPGANYGYTF	15	TRBJ1-2	TRBV6-1	NA	few
TGTGCCAGCACGGGCGGCAGGGGTTACAATGAGCAGTTCTTC	CASTGGRGYNEQFF	14	TRBJ2-1	TRBV7-2	NA	NA
TGTGCCAGCAGTCCATTGGCGGTTTTGAAAGAGACCCAGTACTTC	CASSPLAVLKETQYF	15	TRBJ2-5	TRBV28	NA	NA